This T cell receptor beta chain comes out of a study of blood T cell repertoires in COVID-19. Across the whole study: Samples representing acute and convalescent COVID-19 were sourced from the United States, Italy and Spain. Sample material is recorded as cDNA or gDNA derived from T cells, B-cell-depleted T cells, or PBMCs.

Patients of the Seattle cohort, enrolled during active infection, were followed longitudinally. V was shortened by 6 bases and J by 1 base, with 9 bases between the two germline ends. The length of the CDR3 is 14 residues. CDR1 and CDR2 (germline): LNHDA, SQIVND (reference sequence). As handled by the study authors: Amplifying reference gene primers gave estimates of nucleated cell counts. Assay used: immunoSEQ multiplex PCR; TCRdb lists only in-frame clones, some missing. Clonal size and the V and J genes are those of that table, whereas D and trimming came from the DNA. Of 100,000 to 150,000 clones in the sample, approximately 81% are singletons; the top ten hold 6%. This clone showed up just once.

This sequence joins TRBV19 and TRBJ2-2; maybe TRBD1 (5 bases). This TCR came from a man older than 75 with COVID-19, enrolled during active disease. Sequences were obtained from peripheral blood. The CDR3 is CASSPGQNTGELFF. In DNA form, the CDR3 reads TGTGCCAGTAGCCCAGGACAGAACACCGGGGAGCTGTTTTTT.